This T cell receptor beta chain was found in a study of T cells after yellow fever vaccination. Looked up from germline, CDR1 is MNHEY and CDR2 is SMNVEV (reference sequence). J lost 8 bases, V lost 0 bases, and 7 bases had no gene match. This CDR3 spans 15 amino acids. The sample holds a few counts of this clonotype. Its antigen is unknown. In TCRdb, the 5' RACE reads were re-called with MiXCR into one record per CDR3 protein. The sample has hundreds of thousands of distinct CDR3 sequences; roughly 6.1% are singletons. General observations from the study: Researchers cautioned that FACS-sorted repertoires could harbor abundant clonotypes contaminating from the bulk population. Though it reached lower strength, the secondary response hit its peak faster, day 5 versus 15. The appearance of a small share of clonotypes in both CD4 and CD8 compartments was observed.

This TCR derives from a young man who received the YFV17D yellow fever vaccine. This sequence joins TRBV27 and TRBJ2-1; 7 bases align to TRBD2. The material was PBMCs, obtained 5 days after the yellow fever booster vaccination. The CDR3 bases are TGTGCCAGCAGTTTATCTGGCGGGAGCTATGATGAGCAGTTCTTC. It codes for CASSLSGGSYDEQFF.